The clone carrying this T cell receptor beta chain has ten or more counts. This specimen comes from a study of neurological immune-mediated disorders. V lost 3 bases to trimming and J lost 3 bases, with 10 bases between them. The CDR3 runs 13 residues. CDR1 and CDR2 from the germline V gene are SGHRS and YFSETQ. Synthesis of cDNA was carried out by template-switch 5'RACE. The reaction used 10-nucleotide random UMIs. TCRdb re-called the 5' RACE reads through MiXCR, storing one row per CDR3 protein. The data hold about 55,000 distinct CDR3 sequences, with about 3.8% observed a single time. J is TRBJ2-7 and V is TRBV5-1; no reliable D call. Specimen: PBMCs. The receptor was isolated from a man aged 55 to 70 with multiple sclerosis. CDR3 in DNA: TGCGCCAGCAGCTCCTTGGACGGCTACGAGCAGTACTTC. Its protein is CASSSLDGYEQYF.